The entry that follows covers one T cell receptor beta chain sequence. The data stem from a study of blood T cell repertoires in COVID-19. Some clones are missing from TCRdb's copy, which holds only in-frame ones; the method was immunoSEQ multiplex PCR. The table lists 250,000 or so clones, 86% of them singletons, with less than 3% in the top ten. J was trimmed by 2 bases and V by 5 bases; bases with no gene match: 5. The length of the CDR3 is 15 residues. Germline lookup yields CDR1 MNHEY and CDR2 SVGAGI. The TCR comes from a woman aged 25 to 39 with active or convalescent COVID-19. This rearrangement joins TRBV6-5 to TRBJ2-1; TRBD2 matches at 8 bases. The material sequenced was peripheral blood. Written as DNA, the CDR3 is TGTGCCAGCAGTAGCCCAGCGGGGGCCTACAATGAGCAGTTCTTC. This translates into CASSSPAGAYNEQFF.